This T cell receptor beta chain was recorded in a study of T cells in Graves' hyperthyroidism and ophthalmopathy. Findings and limits, study-wide: Ophthalmopathy onset followed model prediction by a median about 6.9 months.

It was RNA transcripts that yielded the amplified TCR beta CDR3 regions. First-round RT-PCR of the TCR CDR3 relied on the HTBI primer set. TCRdb reprocessed the multiplex PCR reads with MiXCR, giving one entry per CDR3 protein. The table lists a few hundred thousand distinct CDR3 sequences, about a sixth of them singletons. CDR3 length: 14 amino acids. Deletions cut 1 base from V and 4 bases from J, with 7 bases between. Germline CDR1 SNHLY, CDR2 FYNNEI. This clonotype was found a few times. The antigen is unknown. Hyperthyroidism in the patients, aged 18 to 65, was newly diagnosed and under 2 months in duration. Diagnosis relied on clinical symptoms, serum thyroxine and TRAb, thyroid ultrasound and orbital computed tomography. The authors obtained PBMCs from 10 ml of fresh peripheral blood.

Specimen: blood. This clonotype was obtained from a woman between 18 and 29 years old with Graves' hyperthyroidism. The chain links TRBV2 to TRBJ2-2; tentatively, D is TRBD1 (5 bases). CDR3 nucleotides: TGTGCCAGCAGTGAAGTCAGGGTCACCGGGGAGCTGTTTTTT. Encoded protein: CASSEVRVTGELFF.